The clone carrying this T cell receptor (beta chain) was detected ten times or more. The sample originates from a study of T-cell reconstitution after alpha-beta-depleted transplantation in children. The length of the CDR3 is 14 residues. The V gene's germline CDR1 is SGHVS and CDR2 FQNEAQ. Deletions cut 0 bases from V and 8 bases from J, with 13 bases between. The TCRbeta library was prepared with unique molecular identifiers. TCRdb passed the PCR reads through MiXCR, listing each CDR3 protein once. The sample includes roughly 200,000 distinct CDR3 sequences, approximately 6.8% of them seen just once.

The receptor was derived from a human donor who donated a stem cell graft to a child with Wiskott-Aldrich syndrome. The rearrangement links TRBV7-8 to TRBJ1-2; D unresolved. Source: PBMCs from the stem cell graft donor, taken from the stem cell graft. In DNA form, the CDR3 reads TGTGCCAGCAGCTTAGCGTTAGGATCGAGGGGCTACACCTTC. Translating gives CASSLALGSRGYTF.